Below, one T cell receptor (beta chain) is given with its context. What it binds is unknown. The CDR3 sequence is 18 residues long. Trimming took off 11 bases at V and 2 bases at J, with 25 bases between the two ends. Germline CDR1 and CDR2: LGHDT and YNNKEL (reference sequence). This specimen comes from a study of T-cell reconstitution after alpha-beta-depleted transplantation in children. Study outcomes and limitations: Expanded graft clones numbering several hundred reportedly gave rise to alpha-beta T cells about two months after transplant. Surviving recipient cells, namely T cells and thymic progenitors, were the source of high day-60 TCRbeta diversity in some patients.

Unique molecular identifiers were incorporated when the TCRbeta library was constructed. TCRdb called the PCR reads again in MiXCR, with one record for every CDR3 protein. Here the sample spans about 830,000 distinct CDR3 sequences, less than 20% being singletons. The sequences come from PBMCs, mostly from graft donor cells, collected 360 days after TCRalphabeta/CD19-depleted stem cell transplant. The V gene is TRBV3-1, the J gene TRBJ2-6; D call uncertain. The sequence derives from a male patient between 5 and 17 years old who had a stem cell transplant for acute lymphoblastic leukemia, so the T cells may come from the graft donor. CDR3 DNA sequence: TGTGCCTTCAGTTTCAATATCGTGGGCTTGGCTGGGGCCAACGTCCTGACTTTC. Translated, it gives CAFSFNIVGLAGANVLTF.